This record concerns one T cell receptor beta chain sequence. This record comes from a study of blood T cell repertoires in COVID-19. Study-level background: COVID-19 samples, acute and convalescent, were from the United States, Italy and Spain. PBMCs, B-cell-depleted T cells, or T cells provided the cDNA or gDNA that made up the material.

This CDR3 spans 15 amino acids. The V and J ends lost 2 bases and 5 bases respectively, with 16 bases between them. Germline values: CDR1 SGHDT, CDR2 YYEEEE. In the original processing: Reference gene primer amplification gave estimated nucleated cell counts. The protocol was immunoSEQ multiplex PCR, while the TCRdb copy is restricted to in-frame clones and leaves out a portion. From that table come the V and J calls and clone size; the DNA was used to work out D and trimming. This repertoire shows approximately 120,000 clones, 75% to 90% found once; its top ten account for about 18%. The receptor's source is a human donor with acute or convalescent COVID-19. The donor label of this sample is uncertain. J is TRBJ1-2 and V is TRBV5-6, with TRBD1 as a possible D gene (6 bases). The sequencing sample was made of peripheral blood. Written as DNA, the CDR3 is TGTGCCAGCAGCTTCGACGGCAGGGGATTTTATGGCTACACCTTC. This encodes CASSFDGRGFYGYTF.